This entry is about one T cell receptor beta chain. The antigen remains unidentified. This record comes from a study of cytomegalovirus exposure and HLA in healthy donors. Background on the study: Assignment to the Caucasian-associated ancestry cluster applied to around 82% of the roughly 410 genotyped donors.

Study-level results: Highly shared variants forming one cluster were likely a sequencing artifact.

PCR employed 60 Vbeta and 13 Jbeta primers. The repertoire was sequenced with immunoSEQ multiplex PCR; TCRdb's copy has only in-frame clones and lacks some. The sample records 210,000 or so clones, around 80% being singletons. The TCR sequence derives from a boy under 18 in good health and CMV-seronegative. The sample was PBMCs.

CDR3: CASSSGQIYEQYF. The CDR3 bases are TGTGCCAGCAGCTCGGGACAGATCTACGAGCAGTACTTC. The chain links TRBV5-4 to TRBJ2-7; TRBD1 agrees at 7 bases. The V segment lost 3 bases and the J segment 3 bases; nucleotides outside the gene matches: 3. The length of the CDR3 is 13 residues. From germline, CDR1 is SGHNT and CDR2 YYREEE (reference sequence).